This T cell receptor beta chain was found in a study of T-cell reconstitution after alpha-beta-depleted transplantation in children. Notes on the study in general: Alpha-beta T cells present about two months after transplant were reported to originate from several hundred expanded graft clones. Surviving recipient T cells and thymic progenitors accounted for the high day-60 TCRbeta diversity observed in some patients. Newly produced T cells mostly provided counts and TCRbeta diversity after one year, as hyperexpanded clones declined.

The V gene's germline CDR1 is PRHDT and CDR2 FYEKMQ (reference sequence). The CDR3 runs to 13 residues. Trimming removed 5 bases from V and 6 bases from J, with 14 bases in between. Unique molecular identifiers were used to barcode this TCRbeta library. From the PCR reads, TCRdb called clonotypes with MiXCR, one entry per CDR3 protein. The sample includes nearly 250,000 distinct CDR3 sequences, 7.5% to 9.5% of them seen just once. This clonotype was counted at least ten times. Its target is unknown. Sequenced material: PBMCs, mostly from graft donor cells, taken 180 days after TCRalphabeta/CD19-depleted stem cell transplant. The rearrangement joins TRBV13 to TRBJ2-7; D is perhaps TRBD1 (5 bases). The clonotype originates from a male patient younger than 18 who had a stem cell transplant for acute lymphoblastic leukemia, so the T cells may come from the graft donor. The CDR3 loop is CASSHPGNGEQYF. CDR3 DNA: TGTGCCAGCAGCCACCCAGGGAACGGCGAGCAGTACTTC. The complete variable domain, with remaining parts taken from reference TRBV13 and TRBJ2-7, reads AAGVIQSPRHLIKEKRETATLKCYPIPRHDTVYWYQQGPGQDPQFLISFYEKMQSDKGSIPDRFSAQQFSDYHSELNMSSLELGDSALYFCASSHPGNGEQYFGPGTRLTVT.